Each of the 24 T cell receptor beta chains below was sequenced from the same sample in a study of a mutant IDH1 vaccine in newly diagnosed glioma. The data were produced by immunoSEQ multiplex PCR, yet TCRdb's version contains in-frame clones alone and is incomplete. The table lists 30,000 to 40,000 clones, around 83% of them singletons. Described time point: week 35, safety follow-up. In the vaccine, a single dose held 300 ug of the mutant IDH1 20-mer peptide, along with topical imiquimod. Their specific antigens are unknown. This material consisted of PBMCs, taken from a glioma patient whose treatment included an IDH1 peptide vaccine. The source is a woman aged 18-29 years with glioma.

DNA of the CDR3: TGTGCCCACGATAGGCAGAAGGACAATGAGCAGTTCTTC. Translation: CAHDRQKDNEQFF. This sequence joins TRBV25-1 and TRBJ2-1; the D is unclear. The germline V gene encodes CDR1 MGHDK and CDR2 SYGVNS. The CDR3 totals 13 residues. Deletions cut 11 bases from V and 5 bases from J, with 16 bases between. The complete variable domain, with remaining parts taken from reference TRBV25-1 and TRBJ2-1, reads EADIYQTPRYLVIGTGKKITLECSQTMGHDKMYWYQQDPGMELHLIHYSYGVNSTEKGDLSSESTVSRIRTEHFPLTLESARPSHTSQYLCAHDRQKDNEQFFGPGTRLTVL.

The chain recombines TRBV19 with TRBJ1-3, with D hard to call. The CDR3 runs to 15 residues. From germline, CDR1 is LNHDA and CDR2 SQIVND (reference sequence). V was clipped by 2 bases and J by 4 bases, with 12 bases between them. CDR3 in DNA: TGTGCCAGTAGTATAAGCCGAACTGCCGGAAACACCATATATTTT. Amino acid sequence: CASSISRTAGNTIYF.

V gene TRBV6-5 combines with J gene TRBJ2-1; unclear D gene. Trimming took off 8 bases at V and 6 bases at J, with 8 bases between the two ends. The CDR3 is 11 amino acids. CDR1 and CDR2 from the germline V gene are MNHEY and SVGAGI. The CDR3 loop reads CASGPGNEQFF. The CDR3 DNA follows: TGTGCCAGCGGTCCGGGCAATGAGCAGTTCTTC.

This chain joins TRBV19 and TRBJ2-7; 8 nucleotides line up with TRBD2. The CDR3 consists of 14 residues. Germline values: CDR1 LNHDA, CDR2 SQIVND (reference sequence). Trimming at V came to 1 base and at J to 3 bases, leaving 2 bases not matched to a gene. The CDR3 reads CASSIASGSYEQYF. CDR3 coding DNA: TGTGCCAGTAGTATAGCAAGCGGGAGCTACGAGCAGTACTTC.

This chain uses TRBV6-6 with TRBJ1-3; D unclear. Germline-derived CDR1 and CDR2 are MNHNY and SVGAGI (reference sequence). There are 12 residues in the CDR3. V lost 7 bases and J 8 bases, leaving 12 bases between the germline ends. Here the CDR3 reads CASNQQADTIYF. The CDR3 DNA sequence: TGTGCCAGCAATCAGCAGGCGGACACCATATATTTT.

This clone was counted once. The chain combines TRBV15 with TRBJ1-3; 8 bases line up with TRBD1. This CDR3 contains 16 residues. Germline V gene data show CDR1 as LNHNV and CDR2 as YYDKDF (reference sequence). V gave up 3 bases and J gave up 0 bases; unmatched junction bases: 4. The CDR3 sequence: CATSRTGVGSGNTIYF. CDR3 sequence (DNA): TGTGCCACCAGCAGGACAGGGGTGGGCTCTGGAAACACCATATATTTT.

This clone was recorded a few times. For the CDR3, the DNA is TGTGGAATGGGGGTCACCGGGGAGCTGTTTTTT. Residues: CGMGVTGELFF. J is TRBJ2-2 and V is TRBV7-2, with D perhaps TRBD1 or TRBD2 (5 bases each). Germline CDR1 reads SGHTA; CDR2 reads FQGNSA. This CDR3 spans 11 amino acids. Filled out from reference TRBV7-2 and TRBJ2-2, the complete variable domain reads GAGVSQSPSNKVTEKGKDVELRCDPISGHTALYWYRQSLGQGLEFLIYFQGNSAPDKSGLPSDRFSAERTGGSVSTLTIQRTQQEDSAVYLCGMGVTGELFFGEGSRLTVL.

This rearrangement joins TRBV5-6 to TRBJ2-2; 7 bases map to TRBD2. Germline V CDR1 and CDR2: SGHDT, YYEEEE. CDR3 size: 16 residues. V dropped 0 bases and J dropped 5; count of bases not matched to a gene: 7. CDR3 coding DNA: TGTGCCAGCAGCTTGGCTGCGGGGGTTGGAACCGGGGAGCTGTTTTTT. Protein product: CASSLAAGVGTGELFF.

The CDR3 region is CASSDSQLYNSPLHF. DNA of the CDR3: TGTGCCAGCAGTGACAGCCAACTCTATAATTCACCCCTCCACTTT. The rearrangement links TRBV25-1 to TRBJ1-6; D gene unclear. Trimming removed 3 bases from V and 3 bases from J, with 9 bases in between. The CDR3 is 15 residues long. CDR1 is MGHDK, CDR2 SYGVNS, per germline.

This clone was found a few times. One junction end disagrees with the germline gene, perhaps due to a read error. The V call is TRBV7-7, the J call TRBJ2-1; D is uncertain. Germline values: CDR1 SSHAT, CDR2 FNYEAQ (reference sequence). This CDR3 comprises 15 residues. CDR3 in DNA: TGTGCTAGCAGCTTAGAATCCGGGTCCTACAATGAGCAGTTCTTC. Translating it yields CASSLESGSYNEQFF.

This clone was counted a few times. V usage is TRBV2 and J usage is TRBJ1-4; TRBD1 agrees at 9 bases. V dropped 4 bases and J dropped 7; count of bases not matched to a gene: 4. The CDR3 spans 14 residues. Germline V gives CDR1 SNHLY, CDR2 FYNNEI. CDR3 DNA sequence: TGTGCCAGCAGTGTCGGGACAGGGTTTGAAAAACTGTTTTTT. Translation gives CASSVGTGFEKLFF.

This clone was recorded once. The V gene is TRBV5-1, the J gene TRBJ1-2; 9 bases line up with TRBD1. The CDR3 sequence is 15 residues long. The J segment lost 4 bases and the V segment lost 5 bases, leaving 9 bases of the junction unmatched. CDR1 and CDR2 (germline): SGHRS, YFSETQ. The CDR3 nucleotides read TGCGCCAGCAGTGAGACGGGACAGGGAATCTATGGCTACACCTTC. This gives the protein CASSETGQGIYGYTF.

The CDR3 bases are TGTGCCACCAGCAGAGGACAGGTGGGCACTGAAGCTTTCTTT. Its protein product is CATSRGQVGTEAFF. The rearrangement links TRBV15 to TRBJ1-1, with a weak D call TRBD1 (6 bases). The CDR3 loop spans 14 amino acids. Germline V gives CDR1 LNHNV, CDR2 YYDKDF (reference sequence). Trimming left V 1 base short and J 4 bases short, with 10 bases between. The entire variable domain, with the rest obtained from reference TRBV15 and TRBJ1-1, is as follows: DAMVIQNPRYQVTQFGKPVTLSCSQTLNHNVMYWYQQKSSQAPKLLFHYYDKDFNNEADTPDNFQSRRPNTSFCFLDIRSPGLGDTAMYLCATSRGQVGTEAFFGQGTRLTVV.

Details on this clone: Relative to the germline gene, one junction end is altered; a read error may explain this. The chain combines TRBV29-1 with TRBJ2-3, with D unclear. Per the germline V gene, CDR1 is SQVTM and CDR2 is ANQGSEA. This CDR3 has 12 amino acids. This CDR3 reads CSVEGNTDTQYF. CDR3 nucleotide sequence: TGCAGCGTAGAAGGCAACACAGATACGCAGTATTTT.

CDR3 amino acids: CASFTSSYEQYF. The CDR3 nucleotides read TGTGCCAGCTTCACTAGTTCCTACGAGCAGTACTTC. V is TRBV27 and J is TRBJ2-7; a possible D gene is TRBD2 (5 bases). V was clipped by 8 bases and J by 1 base, with 9 bases between them. The CDR3 sequence is 12 residues long. Germline V CDR1 and CDR2: MNHEY, SMNVEV (reference sequence).

This clone was counted a few times. The J gene is TRBJ1-1, the V gene TRBV18; no clear D. Germline CDR1 and CDR2: KGHSH and LQKENI. Trimming took off 3 bases at V and 3 bases at J, with 11 bases between the two ends. This CDR3 is built from 14 residues. CDR3 region: CASSPDTGDTEAFF. CDR3 coding DNA: TGTGCCAGCTCACCTGACACCGGGGACACTGAAGCTTTCTTT.

V gene TRBV10-3 combines with J gene TRBJ2-1; 12 bases are shared with TRBD2. J gave up 8 bases and V 9 bases, and 5 bases lay outside the gene matches. CDR1 is ENHRY and CDR2 is SYGVKD in the germline V gene. The CDR3 consists of 13 residues. The CDR3 here is CAIRLAGVDEQFF. The CDR3 DNA is TGTGCCATAAGACTAGCGGGGGTAGATGAGCAGTTCTTC.

The rearrangement joins TRBV7-9 to TRBJ1-1; D is ambiguous. The CDR3 loop spans 19 amino acids. The germline CDR1 and CDR2 sequences are SEHNR and FQNEAQ (reference sequence). Trimming pared 5 bases from V and 3 bases from J, leaving 28 bases between. For the CDR3, the DNA is TGTGCCAGCAGCCGCTCTCCCGCTACGACCCTCCGAGGCTACACTGAAGCTTTCTTT. Its protein is CASSRSPATTLRGYTEAFF.

V is TRBV6-1 and J is TRBJ1-5; D call uncertain. The CDR3 is 12 residues long. CDR1 MNHNS and CDR2 SASEGT come from the germline V gene. Trimming left V 2 bases short and J 3 bases short, with 2 bases between. CDR3 region: CASSEHNQPQHF. The CDR3 DNA sequence: TGTGCCAGCAGTGAACACAATCAGCCCCAGCATTTT.

The J gene is TRBJ2-2, the V gene TRBV19; D perhaps matches TRBD2 (6 bases). V was cut by 8 bases and J by 6 bases, with 10 bases left in between. The CDR3 is 12 residues long. CDR1 is LNHDA, CDR2 SQIVND, per germline (reference sequence). The CDR3 sequence is CASRGGAGELFF. The CDR3 nucleotides are TGTGCCAGTCGGGGCGGGGCCGGGGAGCTGTTTTTT.

The V gene is TRBV11-1, the J gene TRBJ1-5; TRBD1 agrees at 7 bases. V was clipped by 1 base and J by 1 base; unmatched bases: 1. The germline gives CDR1 SGHAT, CDR2 FQDESV (reference sequence). This CDR3 comprises 15 residues. CDR3 DNA sequence: TGTGCCAGCAGCTTAGACAGGGGAAGCAATCAGCCCCAGCATTTT. Translation: CASSLDRGSNQPQHF.

This chain connects TRBV6-5 to TRBJ2-7; D gene ambiguous. This CDR3 has 16 amino acids. CDR1 and CDR2 from the germline V gene are MNHEY and SVGAGI. The V gene lost 2 bases and the J gene lost 1 base, with 15 bases spanning the gap. CDR3 sequence reads: CASSYGADAVSYEQYF. CDR3 nucleotides: TGTGCCAGCAGTTACGGCGCCGATGCGGTTTCCTACGAGCAGTACTTC.

In its sample, this clone was seen a few times. V usage is TRBV18 and J usage is TRBJ1-1; 8 bases are a match to TRBD1. The junction had 9 bases not matched to a gene; V was cut back by 5 bases and J by 1 base. Germline CDR1 KGHSH, CDR2 LQKENI. CDR3 size: 16 residues. CDR3 amino acids: CASSVRTGNSNTEAFF. CDR3 bases: TGTGCCAGCTCAGTCCGGACAGGGAACTCGAACACTGAAGCTTTCTTT.

The V and J genes are TRBV2 and TRBJ2-7; D is perhaps TRBD2 (5 bases). The CDR3 has 11 residues. Per the germline V gene, CDR1 is SNHLY and CDR2 is FYNNEI. With 8 bases removed from V and 6 bases from J, the gap between germline ends came to 11 bases. The CDR3 nucleotides read TGTGCCAGCCTAGACGGGGTCGAGCAGTACTTC. Its translation: CASLDGVEQYF.